This T cell receptor beta chain appears in the sequencing data of a study of blood T cells in healthy people across ages. General study findings and limits: It was not known whether donors were CMV positive (a possible confounder of expanded clonotype changes). Age advanced and TCR beta diversity per million T cells fell, roughly linearly.

On this clonotype itself: Its antigen remains unidentified.

Each sample yielded at least 6 million isolated PBMCs. V lost 4 bases and J 12 bases, leaving 19 bases between the germline ends. CDR1 is SEHNR, CDR2 FQNEAQ, per germline (reference sequence). The CDR3 has 14 residues. PCR was performed a second time for roughly 7 to 11 cycles using a sample-barcoded 5' primer and a J-beta primer mix. Each CDR3 protein is one row after TCRdb ran MiXCR on the 5' RACE reads. Of 1,800,000 or so distinct CDR3 sequences listed, 35% to 50% are singletons. The clonotype comes from a human donor in good health. Sequenced: blood. V gene TRBV7-9 combines with J gene TRBJ2-1; either TRBD1 or TRBD2 may supply D (5 bases each). CDR3 amino acids: CASSSSLQGAGQFF. The CDR3 DNA sequence: TGTGCCAGCAGCTCCTCCCTTCAGGGTGCGGGGCAGTTCTTC. Full variable domain (outside the CDR3, taken from reference TRBV7-9 and TRBJ2-1): DTGVSQNPRHKITKRGQNVTFRCDPISEHNRLYWYRQTLGQGPEFLTYFQNEAQLEKSRLLSDRFSAERPKGSFSTLEIQRTEQGDSAMYLCASSSSLQGAGQFFGPGTRLTVL.